The rows below give T cell receptor beta chains drawn from one sample of a study of T cells in Graves' hyperthyroidism and ophthalmopathy. TCRdb re-derived calls from the multiplex PCR reads in MiXCR, one entry per CDR3 protein. Seen here are 450,000 to 650,000 distinct CDR3 sequences, around 14% observed once, and the top ten hold approximately 6.4%. Sequenced sample: blood. These receptors were collected from a woman aged 18-30 years with Graves' ophthalmopathy. Each CDR3 is given with its conserved first and last residue. The D gene is left open where the match is weak. Size is stated for part of the rows, as once, few or many counts, or as a class when the clone is expanded.

abundance,d_gene,j_gene,len,v_gene,CDR3nt,CDR3aa
many,NA,TRBJ1-5,14,TRBV27,TGTGCCAGCAGCTCCGGGACATCTAATCAGCCCCAGCATTTT,CASSSGTSNQPQHF
many,NA,TRBJ1-1,16,TRBV2,TGTGCCAGCAGTGAACCCCAGGGGACGATGAACACTGAAGCTTTCTTT,CASSEPQGTMNTEAFF
many,TRBD2,TRBJ2-1,15,TRBV7-9,TGTGCCAGCAGCTTAGGGCCTCTAGCGGGACGCGAGCAGTTCTTC,CASSLGPLAGREQFF
NA,NA,TRBJ2-7,15,TRBV7-2,TGTGCCAGCAGCTTAGCGGGACACAGGGCCCACGAGCAGTACTTC,CASSLAGHRAHEQYF
many,NA,TRBJ2-3,15,TRBV13,TGTGCCAGCGGGGTTGAGGGACGAAACACAGATACGCAGTATTTT,CASGVEGRNTDTQYF
many,TRBD2,TRBJ2-3,15,TRBV12-3/TRBV12-4,TGTGCCAGCAGTTTAGCGCTAGCGGGAGCTGTTACGCAGTATTTT,CASSLALAGAVTQYF
NA,NA,TRBJ1-1,14,TRBV6-1,TGTGCCAGCAATAACAGGGAAGGAAACACTGAAGCTTTCTTT,CASNNREGNTEAFF
NA,NA,TRBJ2-2,15,TRBV18,TGTGCCAGCTCACCCGGGACTGCTCCCACCGGGGAGCTGTTTTTT,CASSPGTAPTGELFF
NA,NA,TRBJ1-6,13,TRBV6-1,TGTGCCAGCAGTGAACAATCGGATTCACCCCTCCACTTT,CASSEQSDSPLHF
many,TRBD2,TRBJ2-3,15,TRBV29-1,TGCAGCGTCCAGGGACTAGCGGGATTGACAGATACGCAGTATTTT,CSVQGLAGLTDTQYF
few,TRBD2,TRBJ2-3,20,TRBV24-1,TGTGCCACCAGTGGCGCGACTAGCGGGAGGGCCCAGGGTAGCACAGATACGCAGTATTTT,CATSGATSGRAQGSTDTQYF
NA,TRBD1,TRBJ2-7,20,TRBV4-3,TGCGCCAGCAGCCAAAGGGAAGGGACCCGGGTTGTGGGACAGTCCTACGAGCAGTACTTC,CASSQREGTRVVGQSYEQYF
NA,NA,TRBJ1-2,15,TRBV7-9,TGTGCCAGCAGCTCGATGGACGTGGTTAACTATGGCTACACCTTC,CASSSMDVVNYGYTF
many,TRBD1,TRBJ2-7,13,TRBV5-1,TGCGCCAGCAGCACCGGGACAGCATACGAGCAGTACTTC,CASSTGTAYEQYF
NA,TRBD2,TRBJ2-6,19,TRBV12-3/TRBV12-4,TGTGCCAGCATCTTTCGGAGTAGCGGGAGGGATTCTGGGGCCAACGTCCTGACTTTC,CASIFRSSGRDSGANVLTF
few,TRBD1,TRBJ1-5,14,TRBV2,TGTGCCAGCGAGGAGGGACAGGGGTTCCAGCCCCAGCATTTT,CASEEGQGFQPQHF
few,TRBD1,TRBJ2-7,16,TRBV6-2/TRBV6-3,TGTGCCAGCAGTCCCGGGACAGGGGGCCAAGGCTACGAGCAGTACTTC,CASSPGTGGQGYEQYF
many,TRBD1,TRBJ2-2,15,TRBV12-3/TRBV12-4,TGTGCCAGCACCTTAGGACAGGTCGACAGCGGGGAGCTGTTTTTT,CASTLGQVDSGELFF
many,TRBD2,TRBJ2-1,14,TRBV28,TGTGCCAGCAGTAAAAGCGAGTTGGGCGGGGGGGAGTTCTTC,CASSKSELGGGEFF
many,NA,TRBJ2-7,16,TRBV5-5,TGTGCCAGCAGCTTGGCGGGGACTCCGGCACACTACGAGCAGTACTTC,CASSLAGTPAHYEQYF
few,NA,TRBJ1-2,14,TRBV19,TGTGCCACCTCGGGACCGCAAGGGAACTATGGCTACACCTTC,CATSGPQGNYGYTF
many,NA,TRBJ2-1,15,TRBV5-1,TGCGCCAGCAGCTCTGACAGAAGATTATACAATGAGCAGTTCTTC,CASSSDRRLYNEQFF
NA,NA,TRBJ2-7,12,TRBV6-2/TRBV6-3,TGTGCCACCCGCCCCGGGCACAACGAGCAGTACTTC,CATRPGHNEQYF
many,NA,TRBJ2-7,15,TRBV3-1,TGTGCCAGCAGCCCCAAGAGTGGGAGAGGCGACGAGCAGTACTTC,CASSPKSGRGDEQYF
many,TRBD1,TRBJ1-1,13,TRBV11-1,TGTGCCAGCAGACAGGGGGCGCGCACTGAAGCTTTCTTT,CASRQGARTEAFF
many,NA,TRBJ1-2,14,TRBV12-3/TRBV12-4,TGTGCCAGCAGTCCGAGGGAGAATATCTATGGCTACACCTTC,CASSPRENIYGYTF
many,NA,TRBJ2-5,15,TRBV12-3/TRBV12-4,TGTGCCAGCAGGGGACACGACAGGGCGTGGGAGGACCAGTACTTC,CASRGHDRAWEDQYF
NA,TRBD1,TRBJ1-2,15,TRBV6-2/TRBV6-3,TGTGCCAGCAGTTACTCGGACAGGCCGAACTATGGCTACACCTTC,CASSYSDRPNYGYTF
many,NA,TRBJ2-1,17,TRBV5-1,TGCGCCAGCAGCTTACCGGGGACGATCGACATCTACAATGAGCAGTTCTTC,CASSLPGTIDIYNEQFF
many,NA,TRBJ1-5,13,TRBV18,TGTGCCAGCTCACCAAAGGGGGATCAGCCCCAGCATTTT,CASSPKGDQPQHF
NA,NA,TRBJ2-7,14,TRBV6-1,TGTGCCAGCAGTCCAATGGGGGGTTCCTACGAGCAGTACTTC,CASSPMGGSYEQYF
NA,NA,TRBJ2-2,15,TRBV11-2,TGTGCCAGCAGCTTAGTACTTACGTACACCGGGGAGCTGTTTTTT,CASSLVLTYTGELFF
many,TRBD1,TRBJ2-7,15,TRBV2,TGTGCCAGCAGCGTAACAGGGGCCTACGGGGTCGAGCAGTACTTC,CASSVTGAYGVEQYF
many,TRBD2,TRBJ2-5,14,TRBV24-1,TGTGCCACCAGTGACCCGCGCGGGAGTGAGACCCAGTACTTC,CATSDPRGSETQYF
many,NA,TRBJ2-5,13,TRBV29-1,TGCAGCGTTGGTTTGGGACCTGCCGAGACCCAGTACTTC,CSVGLGPAETQYF
many,NA,TRBJ2-3,15,TRBV27,TGTGCCAGCAGTTTGGGAGCGGGCTTCTCAGATACGCAGTATTTT,CASSLGAGFSDTQYF
many,NA,TRBJ2-3,12,TRBV30,TGTGCCTTAAAGGGTCGCACAGATACGCAGTATTTT,CALKGRTDTQYF
many,TRBD1,TRBJ1-6,14,TRBV2,TGTGCCAGCAATTACGGGACAGGGCACGGGGGCACCCACTTT,CASNYGTGHGGTHF
many,TRBD2,TRBJ2-1,16,TRBV18,TGTGCCAGCTCACCAGTTGAACTAGCGGGCTACAATGAGCAGTTCTTC,CASSPVELAGYNEQFF
NA,TRBD1,TRBJ1-1,14,TRBV20-1,TGCAGTGCTTTCACCGGGACAGGGGAAACTGAAGCTTTCTTT,CSAFTGTGETEAFF
once,TRBD1,TRBJ1-1,17,TRBV7-2,TGTGCCAGCAGCTTAGCCCCTGGGACAGCTATGAACACTGAAGCTTTCTTT,CASSLAPGTAMNTEAFF